Listed below are T cell receptor beta chains from one sample, sequenced in a study of cytomegalovirus exposure and HLA in healthy donors. Repertoires were generated with immunoSEQ multiplex PCR, while TCRdb's copy carries only in-frame clones and drops some. The sample has almost 85,000 clones; around 80% are singletons. Source material: PBMCs. The receptors shown here come from a male donor in good health and CMV-seropositive. The CDR3 runs from the conserved cysteine through the conserved F or W. Fields, in order: J gene, V gene, CDR3 protein.

J gene: TRBJ2-1
V gene: TRBV7-3
CDR3 protein: CASSRDPLGTYNEQFF

J gene: TRBJ2-1
V gene: TRBV6-5
CDR3 protein: CASSYGTGGYNEQFF

J gene: TRBJ1-1
V gene: TRBV6-5
CDR3 protein: CASRQGGWAEAFF

J gene: TRBJ2-5
V gene: TRBV5-4
CDR3 protein: CASSPGLIQETQYF

J gene: TRBJ1-1
V gene: TRBV6-1
CDR3 protein: CASRDGQDRGEAFF

J gene: TRBJ2-7
V gene: TRBV6-1
CDR3 protein: CASSEGEAYEQYF

J gene: TRBJ1-5
V gene: TRBV14
CDR3 protein: CASSQDRVQPQHF

J gene: TRBJ2-7
V gene: TRBV7-8
CDR3 protein: CASVKLAGVLYDEQYF

J gene: TRBJ2-2
V gene: TRBV11-3
CDR3 protein: CASSLDGKRAGELFF

J gene: TRBJ2-3
V gene: TRBV9
CDR3 protein: CASSVIDTRQYF

J gene: TRBJ2-1
V gene: TRBV4-3
CDR3 protein: CASSQGTSGSSYNEQFF

J gene: TRBJ1-5
V gene: TRBV28
CDR3 protein: CASRIQGRPQHF

J gene: TRBJ1-3
V gene: TRBV6-6
CDR3 protein: CASSFMGNTIYF

J gene: TRBJ2-3
V gene: TRBV15
CDR3 protein: CATSRGGSDTQYF

J gene: TRBJ2-7
V gene: TRBV27
CDR3 protein: CASSSGLSNYEQYF

J gene: TRBJ2-5
V gene: TRBV7-2
CDR3 protein: CASSPKETQYF